This TCR beta chain was identified in a study of T cell responses to AZD1222 COVID-19 vaccine. Points from the study as a whole: Females made up more of the donors, who were largely white British, and clonal diversity may have come out too low.

Remarks on this clone: The antigen is not known.

Data came from immunoSEQ multiplex PCR; TCRdb stores just in-frame clones and leaves some out. Of approximately 110,000 clones in the sample, around 89% were seen once. Germline CDR1 is MGHDK and CDR2 is SYGVNS. Trimming removed 3 bases from V and 4 bases from J, with 15 bases in between. This CDR3 region has 15 residues. This TCR derives from an adult in good health. This sequence joins TRBV25-1 and TRBJ1-1; D might be TRBD1 (6 bases). The material sequenced was peripheral blood, taken on day 0 of AZD1222 vaccination. CDR3 amino acids: CASSESGGASTEAFF. In DNA, the CDR3 is TGTGCCAGCAGTGAGAGTGGGGGGGCGAGCACTGAAGCTTTCTTT.